The 26 T cell receptor beta chains in this list originate from one sample, sequenced in a study of T cell repertoires in cytomegalovirus infection. TCRdb independently ran MiXCR on the reads; one entry per CDR3 protein. The repertoire holds approximately 180,000 distinct CDR3 sequences, with 15% to 20% as singletons. What was sequenced was PBMCs. These receptors were collected from a human donor in good health (CMV status not recorded). Some clones in this sample may be carry-over from other donors' samples.

Only a few counts were recorded for this clonotype. The DNA for the CDR3 is TGTGCCAGCAGCTTAAAAGGAGCCGGGGGGGGTGAAAAACTGTTTTTT. This translates into CASSLKGAGGGEKLFF. V gene TRBV7-2 combines with J gene TRBJ1-4; TRBD1 is a possible D gene (5 bases). CDR3 length equals 16 residues. V was shortened by 2 bases and J by 7 bases, with 17 bases between the two germline ends. Germline lookup yields CDR1 SGHTA and CDR2 FQGNSA.

This clonotype has ten or more counts. V is TRBV7-2 and J is TRBJ2-1, with D possibly being TRBD1 (6 bases). The length of the CDR3 is 14 residues. From germline, CDR1 is SGHTA and CDR2 FQGNSA. V shed 3 bases and J shed 8 bases, with 14 bases lying between them. In nucleotides, the CDR3 is TGTGCCAGCAGCTTCTTAGGACAGTTTGATGAGCAGTTCTTC. Translating it yields CASSFLGQFDEQFF.

The chain links TRBV7-3 to TRBJ2-2; D remains unclear. V shed 5 bases and J shed 5 bases, with 15 bases lying between them. Germline values: CDR1 SGHTA, CDR2 FQGTGA. The CDR3 totals 15 residues. As DNA, the CDR3 is TGTGCCAGCAGCCCCAGAGCGAGAACTACCGGGGAGCTGTTTTTT. Protein: CASSPRARTTGELFF.

In this sample, this clonotype turned up many times. The rearrangement uses TRBV11-2 and TRBJ1-4; D unclear. Trimming cost V 5 bases and J 7 bases, with 11 bases left between them. Per the germline V gene, CDR1 is SGHAT and CDR2 is FQNNGV. The CDR3 is 13 residues long. In DNA, the CDR3 is TGTGCCAGCAGCCCTCAAGGGAGTGAAAAACTGTTTTTT. It translates to CASSPQGSEKLFF.

This chain links TRBV18 with TRBJ1-4, with D unresolved. V shed 1 base and J shed 5 bases, with 5 bases lying between them. CDR3 length: 13 residues. The V gene's germline CDR1 is KGHSH and CDR2 LQKENI. CDR3 amino acids: CASSPQRNEKLFF. The CDR3 region has the DNA TGTGCCAGCTCACCACAGAGAAATGAAAAACTGTTTTTT.

Comments on this clonotype: A much larger clone differs by one base, so this may be a read error. V usage is TRBV7-2 and J usage is TRBJ2-1; unclear D gene. The CDR3 contains 12 residues. The germline V gene has CDR1 SGHTA and CDR2 FQGNSA. The CDR3: CAGSFRSNEQFF. The CDR3 nucleotides read TGTGCCGGCAGCTTCCGTAGCAATGAGCAGTTCTTC.

A few counts support this clonotype. It may be a read error: a sequence one base away is much more abundant. This sequence joins TRBV7-2 and TRBJ2-1; D gene uncertain. The CDR3 covers 15 residues. V was clipped by 4 bases and J by 2 bases, with 12 bases between them. The V gene's germline CDR1 is SGHTA and CDR2 FQGNSA. Here the CDR3 reads CASSSAVRTYNEQFF. CDR3 DNA sequence: TGTGCCAGCAGCTCCGCGGTGAGAACCTACAATGAGCAGTTCTTC.

The chain couples TRBV7-2 to TRBJ2-4, with a tentative D call TRBD1 (5 bases). The CDR3 covers 15 residues. The germline CDR1 and CDR2 sequences are SGHTA and FQGNSA. Trimming removed 4 bases at V and 8 bases at J, with 18 bases between. The CDR3 region has the DNA TGTGCCAGCAGCTCCCAGGGATCTTCATCGGACATTCAGTACTTC. Its protein product is CASSSQGSSSDIQYF.

V and J are TRBV12-5 and TRBJ2-3; D ambiguous. Germline assignment: CDR1 LGHNT and CDR2 FRNRAP. Trimming left V 5 bases short and J 0 bases short, with 6 bases between. The CDR3 totals 13 residues. CDR3 DNA sequence: TGTGCTAGTGGTCGAGAAAGCACAGATACGCAGTATTTT. This codes for CASGRESTDTQYF.

This clonotype was observed at least ten times. For the CDR3, the DNA is TGTGCCAGCAGCTTAGGACCCTATAATTCACCCCTCCACTTT. This encodes CASSLGPYNSPLHF. This chain uses TRBV7-2 with TRBJ1-6; no firm D call. The V gene's germline CDR1 is SGHTA and CDR2 FQGNSA. CDR3 length: 14 residues. Between the trimmed V and J ends, which lost 1 base and 2 bases, there was a span of 3 bases.

This sequence joins TRBV30 and TRBJ1-1; TRBD1 aligns across 9 bases. Germline CDR1 is GTSNPN and CDR2 is SVGIG (reference sequence). The CDR3 runs to 14 residues. The trim removed 7 bases at V and 5 bases at J, leaving 11 bases unmatched. The CDR3 protein is CASIPTGGSTEAFF. The CDR3 nucleotides read TGTGCCTCCATCCCGACAGGGGGGTCGACTGAAGCTTTCTTT.

This clonotype was counted at least ten times. This chain links TRBV7-2 with TRBJ2-7; the match to TRBD1 covers 10 bases. The V and J ends lost 4 bases and 4 bases, in that order; junction bases with no gene match: 7. The germline V gene has CDR1 SGHTA and CDR2 FQGNSA. CDR3 length: 15 amino acids. The CDR3 protein is CASSSTPGQGYEQYF. As DNA, the CDR3 is TGTGCCAGCAGCTCGACTCCGGGACAGGGGTACGAGCAGTACTTC.

Many counts were recorded for this clonotype. This chain connects TRBV11-1 to TRBJ2-5, with no clear D. The germline V and J ends were trimmed by 5 bases and 0 bases, with 10 bases remaining between them. CDR1 and CDR2 from the germline V gene are SGHAT and FQDESV (reference sequence). CDR3 length: 14 amino acids. CDR3 loop: CASSRAADQETQYF. The CDR3 bases are TGTGCCAGCAGCCGGGCGGCGGACCAAGAGACCCAGTACTTC.

The chain has TRBV29-1 and TRBJ2-7; TRBD1 aligns across 10 bases. V shed 5 bases and J 2 bases; nucleotides not matched to a gene: 3. Germline lookup yields CDR1 SQVTM and CDR2 ANQGSEA. This CDR3 has 13 residues. Written as DNA, the CDR3 is TGCAGCGTTCGGACAGGGGGAACCTACGAGCAGTACTTC. Translated: CSVRTGGTYEQYF.

The chain combines TRBV12-3 or TRBV12-4 with TRBJ1-2; D is unclear. This CDR3 contains 15 residues. Trimming pared 2 bases from V and 7 bases from J, leaving 17 bases between. CDR3: CASSLRSMLLRGYTF. In DNA form, the CDR3 reads TGTGCCAGCAGTTTAAGATCGATGCTGCTGCGTGGCTACACCTTC.

This clonotype was seen a handful of times. In nucleotides, the CDR3 is TGCGCCAGCAGTCAATCCAGGCAGCCTCTATGGGGCAATCAGCCCCAGCATTTT. Amino acid sequence: CASSQSRQPLWGNQPQHF. This chain links TRBV23-1 with TRBJ1-5; D unclear. TRBV23-1 is an ORF, with its function uncertain. This CDR3 comprises 18 residues. V was trimmed by 0 bases and J by 2 bases, leaving 17 bases between them.

The rearrangement links TRBV9 to TRBJ2-1; 8 bases fit TRBD2. Unmatched junction bases numbered 1, after V lost 0 bases and J lost 2 bases. Germline values: CDR1 SGDLS, CDR2 YYNGEE. This CDR3 is 15 amino acids long. CDR3 sequence: CASSVVGRAYNEQFF. In nucleotides, the CDR3 is TGTGCCAGCAGCGTAGTCGGGAGGGCCTACAATGAGCAGTTCTTC. The whole variable domain, filled in from reference TRBV9 and TRBJ2-1, reads DSGVTQTPKHLITATGQRVTLRCSPRSGDLSVYWYQQSLDQGLQFLIQYYNGEERAKGNILERFSAQQFPDLHSELNLSSLELGDSALYFCASSVVGRAYNEQFFGPGTRLTVL.

The genes are TRBV5-5 and TRBJ1-6; TRBD1 agrees at 9 bases. Germline trimming cut 5 bases from V and 8 bases from J; bases unmatched to any gene: 5. Germline V CDR1 and CDR2: SGHKS, YYEKEE (reference sequence). The CDR3 runs 14 residues. DNA for the CDR3: TGTGCCAGCAGGCGGGGACAGGGAGATTCACCCCTCCACTTT. Amino acid sequence: CASRRGQGDSPLHF.

This clonotype was observed a handful of times. The chain uses TRBV19 and TRBJ2-5; 7 bases agree with TRBD1. This CDR3 has 14 residues. V lost 7 bases, J lost 5 bases, and 10 bases stayed unmatched. The germline V gene encodes CDR1 LNHDA and CDR2 SQIVND (reference sequence). The CDR3 loop reads CASTPDRTSETQYF. In DNA form, the CDR3 reads TGTGCCAGTACTCCGGACAGGACCTCGGAGACCCAGTACTTC.

This clonotype was found once. This sequence joins TRBV12-3 or TRBV12-4 and TRBJ2-1, with TRBD1 as a possible D gene (5 bases). The CDR3 loop spans 14 amino acids. Deletions cut 2 bases from V and 2 bases from J, with 7 bases between. CDR3 sequence (DNA): TGTGCCAGCAGTTTACAGGGTACCTACAATGAGCAGTTCTTC. Translating it yields CASSLQGTYNEQFF.

This clonotype was seen a handful of times. This rearrangement joins TRBV12-3 or TRBV12-4 to TRBJ2-2; 10 nucleotides agree with TRBD2. The ends lost 2 bases at V and 9 bases at J; junction bases unmatched: 3. The CDR3 spans 14 residues. DNA for the CDR3: TGTGCCAGCAGTTTACTACTAGCGGGGAGGGAGCTGTTTTTT. Amino acid sequence: CASSLLLAGRELFF.

This clonotype appeared many times. The chain couples TRBV29-1 to TRBJ1-1; D might be TRBD1 (6 bases). Per germline, CDR1 SQVTM and CDR2 ANQGSEA. The ends were cut back, 1 base at V and 1 base at J, with 16 bases in the middle. CDR3 length equals 16 residues. The CDR3 reads CSVEVTTGLANTEAFF. The DNA for the CDR3 is TGCAGCGTTGAAGTCACCACAGGGTTGGCGAACACTGAAGCTTTCTTT. Together with reference TRBV29-1 and TRBJ1-1, the CDR3 gives the full variable domain: SAVISQKPSRDICQRGTSLTIQCQVDSQVTMMFWYRQQPGQSLTLIATANQGSEATYESGFVIDKFPISRPNLTFSTLTVSNMSPEDSSIYLCSVEVTTGLANTEAFFGQGTRLTVV.

This clonotype was picked up many times. The gene calls are TRBV7-8 and TRBJ1-4; TRBD1 agrees at 9 bases. The V segment lost 5 bases and the J segment 5 bases; nucleotides outside the gene matches: 3. In germline, CDR1 is SGHVS, CDR2 FQNEAQ. The CDR3 has 14 residues. In DNA, the CDR3 is TGTGCCAGCAGCCCAGACAGGGGGAATGAAAAACTGTTTTTT. This sequence encodes CASSPDRGNEKLFF.

The table lists this clonotype with a few counts. This chain joins TRBV12-3 or TRBV12-4 and TRBJ2-2; weak D call: TRBD2 (6 bases). Trimming took off 1 base at V and 7 bases at J, with 10 bases between the two ends. The CDR3 contains 14 residues. The CDR3 nucleotides read TGTGCCAGCAGTTTAGGGCGGGATAACGGGGAGCTGTTTTTT. It translates to CASSLGRDNGELFF.

This clonotype was counted at least ten times. The chain joins TRBV7-2 to TRBJ1-1; tentatively, D is TRBD1 (6 bases). The V gene's germline CDR1 is SGHTA and CDR2 FQGNSA. V gave up 3 bases and J gave up 1 base, with 15 bases separating them. The CDR3 extends over 16 amino acids. CDR3 residues: CASSFRQAGENTEAFF. CDR3 sequence (DNA): TGTGCCAGCAGCTTTCGCCAGGCAGGGGAGAACACTGAAGCTTTCTTT.

This clonotype was counted a few times. This chain links TRBV2 with TRBJ2-1; D is unresolved. Germline CDR1 is SNHLY and CDR2 is FYNNEI. The V end was cut by 4 bases, the J end by 10 bases, with 8 bases between. CDR3 length: 11 residues. The CDR3 sequence: CASSVNLEQFF. Written as DNA, the CDR3 is TGTGCCAGCAGTGTTAACTTAGAGCAGTTCTTC.